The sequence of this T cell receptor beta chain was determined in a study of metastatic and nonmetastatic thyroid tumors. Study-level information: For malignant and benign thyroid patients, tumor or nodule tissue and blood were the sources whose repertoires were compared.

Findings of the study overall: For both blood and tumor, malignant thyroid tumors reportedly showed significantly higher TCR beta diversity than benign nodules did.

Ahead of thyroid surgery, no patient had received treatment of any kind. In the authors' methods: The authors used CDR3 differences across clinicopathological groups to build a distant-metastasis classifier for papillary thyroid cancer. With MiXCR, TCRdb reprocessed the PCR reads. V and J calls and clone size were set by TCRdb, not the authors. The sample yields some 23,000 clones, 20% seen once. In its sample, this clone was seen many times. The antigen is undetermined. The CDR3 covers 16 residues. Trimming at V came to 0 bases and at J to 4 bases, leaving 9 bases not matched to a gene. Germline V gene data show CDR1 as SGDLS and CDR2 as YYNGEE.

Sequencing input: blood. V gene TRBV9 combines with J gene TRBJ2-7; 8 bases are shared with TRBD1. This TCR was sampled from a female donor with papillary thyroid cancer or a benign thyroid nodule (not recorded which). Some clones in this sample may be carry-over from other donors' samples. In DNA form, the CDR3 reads TGTGCCAGCAGCGTAGGAAAGTCAGGGGGCGCGTACGAGCAGTACTTC. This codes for CASSVGKSGGAYEQYF. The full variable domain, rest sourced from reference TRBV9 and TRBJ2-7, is DSGVTQTPKHLITATGQRVTLRCSPRSGDLSVYWYQQSLDQGLQFLIQYYNGEERAKGNILERFSAQQFPDLHSELNLSSLELGDSALYFCASSVGKSGGAYEQYFGPGTRLTVT.